Listed below are T cell receptor beta chains from one sample, sequenced in a study of shared clonotypes between healthy human individuals. Profiled with immunoSEQ multiplex PCR; TCRdb holds only in-frame clones, not every one. Here the sample spans 1.5 million to 2.5 million clones, roughly 95% being singletons. The sample was naive CD8+ T cells sorted from blood. Receptors were obtained from a man in his late teens or twenties in good health. CDR3s include the opening cysteine and the closing phenylalanine or tryptophan. A D gene is named only where the DNA matches it firmly. The listing skips clone size in some rows; elsewhere it reads once, few, many or a size class.

clone_size: NA
j_call: TRBJ2-2
d_call: NA
v_call: TRBV25-1
cdr3_aa: CASSDRWTVFLNTGELFF
cdr3_nt: TGTGCCAGCAGTGATAGGTGGACAGTTTTCTTGAACACCGGGGAGCTGTTTTTT

clone_size: few
j_call: TRBJ1-6
d_call: TRBD1
v_call: TRBV14
cdr3_aa: CASSQVRTGVSPLHF
cdr3_nt: TGTGCCAGCAGCCAAGTCAGGACAGGCGTCTCACCCCTCCACTTT

clone_size: once
j_call: TRBJ2-7
d_call: NA
v_call: TRBV29-1
cdr3_aa: CSVVGSSYEQYF
cdr3_nt: TGCAGCGTCGTGGGGAGCTCCTACGAGCAGTACTTC

clone_size: NA
j_call: TRBJ2-2
d_call: TRBD1
v_call: TRBV4-3
cdr3_aa: CASSRGTGGPGELFF
cdr3_nt: TGCGCCAGCAGCCGCGGGACAGGGGGCCCCGGGGAGCTGTTTTTT

clone_size: NA
j_call: TRBJ2-5
d_call: NA
v_call: TRBV5-1
cdr3_aa: CASHETHQETQYF
cdr3_nt: TGCGCCAGTCACGAGACACATCAAGAGACCCAGTACTTC

clone_size: NA
j_call: TRBJ2-3
d_call: NA
v_call: TRBV15
cdr3_aa: CATSSQGADTQYF
cdr3_nt: TGTGCCACCAGCAGCCAAGGGGCAGATACGCAGTATTTT

clone_size: NA
j_call: TRBJ1-1
d_call: TRBD1
v_call: TRBV7-9
cdr3_aa: CASSPLRQGADTEAFF
cdr3_nt: TGTGCCAGCAGCCCATTGCGACAGGGGGCAGACACTGAAGCTTTCTTT

clone_size: NA
j_call: TRBJ2-7
d_call: NA
v_call: TRBV5-6
cdr3_aa: CASSRRGSPPYEQYF
cdr3_nt: TGTGCCAGCAGCCGCCGGGGCTCGCCCCCCTACGAGCAGTACTTC

clone_size: NA
j_call: TRBJ1-1
d_call: NA
v_call: TRBV5-4
cdr3_aa: CASSLGWTEAFF
cdr3_nt: TGTGCCAGCAGCCTGGGGTGGACTGAAGCTTTCTTT

clone_size: NA
j_call: TRBJ1-3
d_call: NA
v_call: TRBV9
cdr3_aa: CASSVEGLNTIYF
cdr3_nt: TGTGCCAGCAGCGTAGAAGGACTAAACACCATATATTTT

clone_size: NA
j_call: TRBJ2-7
d_call: TRBD2
v_call: TRBV19
cdr3_aa: CASSFTSGALWEQYF
cdr3_nt: TGTGCCAGTAGTTTTACTAGCGGGGCCCTCTGGGAGCAGTACTTC

clone_size: NA
j_call: TRBJ2-1
d_call: NA
v_call: TRBV5-6
cdr3_aa: CASSLFGEQFF
cdr3_nt: TGTGCCAGCAGCTTGTTTGGCGAGCAGTTCTTC

clone_size: NA
j_call: TRBJ2-1
d_call: TRBD2
v_call: TRBV5-4
cdr3_aa: CASSPREGLTTEQFF
cdr3_nt: TGTGCCAGCAGCCCAAGGGAGGGACTGACAACGGAGCAGTTCTTC

clone_size: NA
j_call: TRBJ2-7
d_call: NA
v_call: TRBV14
cdr3_aa: CASSQERGMSYEQYF
cdr3_nt: TGTGCCAGCAGCCAAGAAAGGGGAATGAGCTACGAGCAGTACTTC

clone_size: NA
j_call: TRBJ2-2
d_call: TRBD1
v_call: TRBV5-1
cdr3_aa: CASKGAPNTGELFF
cdr3_nt: TGCGCCAGCAAGGGGGCACCCAACACCGGGGAGCTGTTTTTT

clone_size: NA
j_call: TRBJ2-1
d_call: TRBD2
v_call: TRBV27
cdr3_aa: CASGERGSYNEQFF
cdr3_nt: TGTGCCAGCGGGGAGCGGGGCTCCTACAATGAGCAGTTCTTC

clone_size: NA
j_call: TRBJ2-1
d_call: TRBD2
v_call: TRBV5-1
cdr3_aa: CASRRTSGSLDEQFF
cdr3_nt: TGCGCCAGCCGACGGACTAGCGGGAGTTTGGATGAGCAGTTCTTC

clone_size: NA
j_call: TRBJ2-7
d_call: TRBD2
v_call: TRBV7-9
cdr3_aa: CASSLDSGGFYEQYF
cdr3_nt: TGTGCCAGCAGCTTAGATAGCGGGGGGTTCTACGAGCAGTACTTC

clone_size: NA
j_call: TRBJ2-3
d_call: TRBD2
v_call: TRBV5-6
cdr3_aa: CASTQGLAGYTDTQYF
cdr3_nt: TGTGCCAGCACCCAGGGACTAGCGGGCTACACAGATACGCAGTATTTT

clone_size: NA
j_call: TRBJ1-2
d_call: NA
v_call: TRBV10-2
cdr3_aa: CASSEGLRGGYTF
cdr3_nt: TGCGCCAGCAGTGAAGGGCTCCGGGGTGGCTACACCTTC

clone_size: NA
j_call: TRBJ2-7
d_call: NA
v_call: TRBV4-1
cdr3_aa: CASSQDPEVSSYEQYF
cdr3_nt: TGCGCCAGCAGCCAAGATCCCGAAGTGAGCTCCTACGAGCAGTACTTC

clone_size: NA
j_call: TRBJ2-2
d_call: TRBD1
v_call: TRBV29-1
cdr3_aa: CSVTDRGKNTGELFF
cdr3_nt: TGCAGCGTGACCGACAGGGGTAAAAACACCGGGGAGCTGTTTTTT

clone_size: NA
j_call: TRBJ2-3
d_call: NA
v_call: TRBV10-2
cdr3_aa: CASTEGVAETDTQYF
cdr3_nt: TGCGCCAGCACCGAAGGGGTAGCGGAAACAGATACGCAGTATTTT

clone_size: NA
j_call: TRBJ2-7
d_call: TRBD2
v_call: TRBV7-9
cdr3_aa: CASSLATSAPTEQYF
cdr3_nt: TGTGCCAGCAGCTTGGCGACTAGCGCCCCAACCGAGCAGTACTTC

clone_size: NA
j_call: TRBJ1-4
d_call: NA
v_call: TRBV15
cdr3_aa: CATSRVRAGTEKLFF
cdr3_nt: TGTGCCACCAGCAGAGTGCGGGCAGGGACTGAAAAACTGTTTTTT

clone_size: NA
j_call: TRBJ2-7
d_call: NA
v_call: TRBV4-1
cdr3_aa: CASSQEVGGASYEQYF
cdr3_nt: TGCGCCAGCAGCCAAGAGGTCGGGGGCGCCTCCTACGAGCAGTACTTC

clone_size: NA
j_call: TRBJ1-4
d_call: NA
v_call: TRBV6-1
cdr3_aa: CASSEDTVATNEKLFF
cdr3_nt: TGTGCCAGCAGTGAGGACACGGTCGCAACTAATGAAAAACTGTTTTTT

clone_size: NA
j_call: TRBJ1-5
d_call: NA
v_call: TRBV15
cdr3_aa: CATSRDRGTYQPQHF
cdr3_nt: TGTGCCACCAGCAGAGATCGGGGGACCTATCAGCCCCAGCATTTT

clone_size: once
j_call: TRBJ2-2
d_call: TRBD2
v_call: TRBV6-6
cdr3_aa: CASSRLAGGNTGELFF
cdr3_nt: TGTGCCAGCAGCAGACTAGCGGGAGGGAACACCGGGGAGCTGTTTTTT

clone_size: NA
j_call: TRBJ1-4
d_call: NA
v_call: TRBV6-5
cdr3_aa: CASGYREVGEKLFF
cdr3_nt: TGTGCCAGCGGTTACAGGGAGGTTGGCGAAAAACTGTTTTTT

clone_size: NA
j_call: TRBJ2-7
d_call: NA
v_call: TRBV5-4
cdr3_aa: CASSPGSYEQYF
cdr3_nt: TGTGCCAGCAGCCCTGGCTCCTACGAGCAGTACTTC

clone_size: NA
j_call: TRBJ2-2
d_call: NA
v_call: TRBV9
cdr3_aa: CASSVSGDTGELFF
cdr3_nt: TGTGCCAGCAGCGTATCAGGGGACACCGGGGAGCTGTTTTTT

clone_size: NA
j_call: TRBJ2-7
d_call: NA
v_call: TRBV11-3
cdr3_aa: CASSKDGNEQYF
cdr3_nt: TGTGCCAGCAGCAAGGACGGAAACGAGCAGTACTTC

clone_size: NA
j_call: TRBJ1-1
d_call: NA
v_call: TRBV19
cdr3_aa: CASSINYEAFF
cdr3_nt: TGTGCCAGTAGTATTAACTACGAAGCTTTCTTT

clone_size: NA
j_call: TRBJ2-3
d_call: TRBD1
v_call: TRBV11-3
cdr3_aa: CASSLDPPGQGITDTQYF
cdr3_nt: TGTGCCAGCAGCTTAGATCCGCCGGGACAGGGAATTACAGATACGCAGTATTTT

clone_size: NA
j_call: TRBJ2-1
d_call: TRBD2
v_call: TRBV5-1
cdr3_aa: CASSLEYLAGGNEQFF
cdr3_nt: TGCGCCAGCAGCTTGGAGTATCTAGCGGGAGGGAATGAGCAGTTCTTC

clone_size: NA
j_call: TRBJ2-7
d_call: TRBD1
v_call: TRBV11-2
cdr3_aa: CASSFWTGEYEQYF
cdr3_nt: TGTGCCAGCAGCTTCTGGACAGGGGAATACGAGCAGTACTTC

clone_size: NA
j_call: TRBJ2-1
d_call: NA
v_call: TRBV6-5
cdr3_aa: CASSFGVSDEQFF
cdr3_nt: TGTGCCAGCAGTTTTGGGGTTTCGGATGAGCAGTTCTTC

clone_size: NA
j_call: TRBJ2-5
d_call: NA
v_call: TRBV6-5
cdr3_aa: CASSYSAGSAETQYF
cdr3_nt: TGTGCCAGCAGTTACTCAGCAGGGTCCGCAGAGACCCAGTACTTC

clone_size: once
j_call: TRBJ2-7
d_call: TRBD1
v_call: TRBV2
cdr3_aa: CASGYEQGSRYF
cdr3_nt: TGTGCCAGCGGCTATGAACAGGGGTCGCGGTACTTC

clone_size: NA
j_call: TRBJ2-7
d_call: NA
v_call: TRBV6-5
cdr3_aa: CASSPGLGNYEQYF
cdr3_nt: TGTGCCAGCAGTCCAGGACTCGGAAACTACGAGCAGTACTTC

clone_size: NA
j_call: TRBJ1-2
d_call: NA
v_call: TRBV27
cdr3_aa: CASKNQANYGYTF
cdr3_nt: TGTGCCAGCAAGAATCAGGCTAACTATGGCTACACCTTC

clone_size: NA
j_call: TRBJ2-5
d_call: NA
v_call: TRBV27
cdr3_aa: CASSPGPRGETQYF
cdr3_nt: TGTGCCAGCAGCCCGGGACCGCGGGGTGAGACCCAGTACTTC

clone_size: NA
j_call: TRBJ1-2
d_call: NA
v_call: TRBV29-1
cdr3_aa: CSVASQGTNYGYTF
cdr3_nt: TGCAGCGTTGCTAGTCAGGGGACAAACTATGGCTACACCTTC

clone_size: NA
j_call: TRBJ1-1
d_call: NA
v_call: TRBV7-9
cdr3_aa: CASSLLEVRAGRYTEAFF
cdr3_nt: TGTGCCAGCAGCTTATTAGAGGTCCGGGCGGGACGATACACTGAAGCTTTCTTT

clone_size: NA
j_call: TRBJ2-1
d_call: TRBD2
v_call: TRBV30
cdr3_aa: CAWSVAGADEQFF
cdr3_nt: TGTGCCTGGAGCGTAGCGGGAGCCGATGAGCAGTTCTTC

clone_size: once
j_call: TRBJ2-2
d_call: NA
v_call: TRBV9
cdr3_aa: CASSVLDADTGELFF
cdr3_nt: TGTGCCAGCAGCGTTTTGGATGCGGACACCGGGGAGCTGTTTTTT

clone_size: NA
j_call: TRBJ2-7
d_call: NA
v_call: TRBV28
cdr3_aa: CASSFRREAYEQYF
cdr3_nt: TGTGCCAGCAGTTTTAGAAGGGAGGCCTACGAGCAGTACTTC

clone_size: NA
j_call: TRBJ2-3
d_call: NA
v_call: TRBV28
cdr3_aa: CASSLYLAGASTDTQYF
cdr3_nt: TGTGCCAGCAGTTTATACCTCGCGGGGGCCAGCACAGATACGCAGTATTTT

clone_size: NA
j_call: TRBJ2-5
d_call: TRBD1
v_call: TRBV2
cdr3_aa: CASNYGTAAQETQYF
cdr3_nt: TGTGCCAGCAATTATGGGACAGCCGCCCAAGAGACCCAGTACTTC

clone_size: once
j_call: TRBJ2-7
d_call: NA
v_call: TRBV6-6
cdr3_aa: CASSYLDPFGEQYF
cdr3_nt: TGTGCCAGCAGTTACCTTGACCCTTTCGGCGAGCAGTACTTC